This T cell receptor (beta chain) appears in the sequencing data of a study of vaccination effects on CD4 cells after COVID-19. Study context: Participants got two doses of BNT162b2 or mRNA-1273 vaccine.

Sequencing followed a ViraFEST assay step that expanded antigen-specific CD4+ T cells with viral peptide pools. When ten to eleven days of culture had elapsed, CD4+ T cells were isolated. People in the vaccine group had not been infected with SARS-CoV-2 before, and their nucleocapsid antibodies were negative. With approximately 9.8 ug/ml peptides and 7.5 to 10 IU/ml IL-2, over 1.5 million PBMC per well were cultured. On this clone itself: Its specificity is not known.

Findings of the study overall: A shortage of convalescent patients and an absence of early post-infection timepoints characterized the study. Clones of infection and vaccine origin contracted markedly late after vaccination.

Only in-frame clones appear in the TCRdb table, and some are missing; sequencing was by immunoSEQ multiplex PCR. The sample lists tens of thousands of clones, roughly three quarters seen once, with 4% in the top ten. In germline, CDR1 is SGHRS, CDR2 YFSETQ. This CDR3 comprises 15 residues. With V trimmed by 0 bases and J by 7 bases, 6 bases remained unmatched. This material consisted of CD4+ T cells from PBMCs cultured with HCoV-OC43 spike peptides, taken before COVID-19 vaccination. Noted subset: HCoV-OC43 spike overlapping peptide pool stimulation. The source of this sequence is a human donor who received a COVID-19 vaccine. This chain connects TRBV5-1 to TRBJ2-1; 8 nucleotides agree with TRBD2. Here the CDR3 reads CASSLAGTSGNEQFF. The CDR3 DNA reads TGCGCCAGCAGCTTGGCCGGGACTAGTGGGAATGAGCAGTTCTTC. The entire variable domain, with the rest obtained from reference TRBV5-1 and TRBJ2-1, is as follows: KAGVTQTPRYLIKTRGQQVTLSCSPISGHRSVSWYQQTPGQGLQFLFEYFSETQRNKGNFPGRFSGRQFSNSRSEMNVSTLELGDSALYLCASSLAGTSGNEQFFGPGTRLTVL.